Listed below are T cell receptor beta chains from one sample, sequenced in a study of OX40 agonist ivuxolimab in advanced cancers. Sequencing used immunoSEQ multiplex PCR; TCRdb keeps in-frame clones, though not all of them. The data hold 82,000 or so clones, with roughly 92% observed a single time. The source material was CD4+ or CD8+ T cells sorted from blood, sampled in a trial of the OX40 agonist ivuxolimab. These receptors were obtained from an adult with an advanced solid tumor such as melanoma, head and neck, liver or kidney cancer. Both conserved end residues are part of each CDR3. D genes are given only for firm matches. Only part of the rows carry a size: once, few, many, or a class if the clone is expanded.

V gene	clone size	D gene	J gene	CDR3 DNA	CDR3 protein
TRBV4-2	NA	TRBD2	TRBJ2-1	TGTGCCAGCAGCCAAGATTTGCTAGCGGCCTACAATGAGCAGTTCTTC	CASSQDLLAAYNEQFF
TRBV7-3	NA	NA	TRBJ2-2	TGTGCCAGCAGCCCCGCCGGCCCTACCGGGGAGCTGTTTTTT	CASSPAGPTGELFF
TRBV6-5	NA	NA	TRBJ1-2	TGTGCCAGCAGTAAGGACGGGTGGCGGGGCTACACCTTC	CASSKDGWRGYTF
TRBV7-3	NA	NA	TRBJ2-1	TGTGCCAGCAGCTTAACTGAGAGCTCCTACAATGAGCAGTTCTTC	CASSLTESSYNEQFF
TRBV4-1	NA	NA	TRBJ2-3	TGCGCCAGCAGCCAAGACAGGGGCGCCAGCACAGATACGCAGTATTTT	CASSQDRGASTDTQYF
TRBV7-9	once	TRBD2	TRBJ2-1	TGTGCCAGCAGCCCTAGCGGAAACAATGAGCAGTTCTTC	CASSPSGNNEQFF
TRBV6-4	NA	TRBD1	TRBJ2-1	TGTGCCAGCAGTGTGGGACAGGGTGTTGGGGAGCAGTTCTTC	CASSVGQGVGEQFF
TRBV30	NA	NA	TRBJ1-2	TGTGCCTGGAGTGGGGCACTAACTGCGAACTATGGCTACACCTTC	CAWSGALTANYGYTF
TRBV29-1	NA	NA	TRBJ2-3	TGCAGCGTTGGGACAGTGAGCGCGGGGGAAACGCAGTATTTT	CSVGTVSAGETQYF
TRBV7-2	NA	NA	TRBJ1-2	TGTGCCAGCAGCTTAGAAAGAGCTAACTATGGCTACACCTTC	CASSLERANYGYTF
TRBV6-5	once	TRBD1	TRBJ2-7	TGTGCCAGCAGTCCCCGGACAGGGGGACACTACGAGCAGTACTTC	CASSPRTGGHYEQYF
TRBV6-4	NA	NA	TRBJ2-3	TGTGCCAGCAGCTTTGCGGCCACAGATACGCAGTATTTT	CASSFAATDTQYF
TRBV18	NA	NA	TRBJ2-1	TGTGCCAGCTCACCACCTCCCCTCCACAATGAGCAGTTCTTC	CASSPPPLHNEQFF
TRBV11-1	few	NA	TRBJ2-5	TGTGCCAGCAGCTCAAAGGGGCCGCAAGAGACCCAGTACTTC	CASSSKGPQETQYF
TRBV7-6	NA	NA	TRBJ2-5	TGTGCCAGCAGCCCAACGGAGGGGGTCTTTGGGGAGACCCAGTACTTC	CASSPTEGVFGETQYF
TRBV6-8	few	NA	TRBJ2-7	TGTGCCAGCACCAGCCGGCACCTGACGGGCGAGCAGTACTTC	CASTSRHLTGEQYF
TRBV6-5	NA	TRBD1	TRBJ1-2	TGTGCCAGCAGTTACAGGGATACAGGGGCCGGTGGCTACACCTTC	CASSYRDTGAGGYTF
TRBV10-2	NA	TRBD2	TRBJ2-4	TGCGCCAGCAGTAAGGTAGCGGGAGGGGACAAAAACATTCAGTACTTC	CASSKVAGGDKNIQYF
TRBV6-1	NA	NA	TRBJ2-5	TGTGCCAGTAGTCTTCCACTAGCACGGACCCAGTACTTC	CASSLPLARTQYF
TRBV19	NA	TRBD1	TRBJ2-5	TGTGCCAGTAGTACACAGGGGGGAGGAGGAGAGACCCAGTACTTC	CASSTQGGGGETQYF
TRBV9	few	NA	TRBJ1-1	TGTGCCAGCAGCGTAGTGAACAGTCAAAACACTGAAGCTTTCTTT	CASSVVNSQNTEAFF
TRBV5-6	NA	NA	TRBJ2-2	TGTGCCAGCAGCTTTTCTACAGGGCCGAACACCGGGGAGCTGTTTTTT	CASSFSTGPNTGELFF
TRBV6-5	NA	NA	TRBJ2-3	TGTGCCAGCAGTTCGACAGCTTCTAGCACAGATACGCAGTATTTT	CASSSTASSTDTQYF
TRBV15	NA	NA	TRBJ2-3	TGTGCCGTTAAGGGATTCACAGATACGCAGTATTTT	CAVKGFTDTQYF
TRBV19	NA	TRBD1	TRBJ2-3	TGTGCCAGTAGTGCGACAGGGGGCTTAGATACGCAGTATTTT	CASSATGGLDTQYF
TRBV7-3	NA	NA	TRBJ1-3	TGTGCCAGCAGCCTAGACCCTGGAAACACCATATATTTT	CASSLDPGNTIYF
TRBV9	NA	NA	TRBJ2-7	TGTGCCAGCAGCGTAATGGTGGACAGCTCCTACGAGCAGTACTTC	CASSVMVDSSYEQYF
TRBV30	once	NA	TRBJ1-3	TGTGCCTGGAGTGTGTCCAGGGCCAGGAACACCATATATTTT	CAWSVSRARNTIYF
TRBV4-2	NA	TRBD2	TRBJ2-3	TGTGCCAGCAGCCAGGACCTTGCGGGGGGGCCGACAGATACGCAGTATTTT	CASSQDLAGGPTDTQYF
TRBV30	NA	NA	TRBJ2-5	TGTGCCTGGAGTACCGGGGCAGAGACCCAGTACTTC	CAWSTGAETQYF
TRBV18	NA	NA	TRBJ2-6	TGTGCCAGCTCATCAGGGGTTGCTGGGGCCAACGTCCTGACTTTC	CASSSGVAGANVLTF
TRBV2	NA	NA	TRBJ2-7	TGTGCCAGCAGTCGAGACGGCTACGAGCAGTACTTC	CASSRDGYEQYF
TRBV10-2	NA	NA	TRBJ2-1	TGCGCCAGCAGTGACCCCTTTTCTGGAGGGGGCTATGAGCAGTTCTTC	CASSDPFSGGGYEQFF
TRBV14	NA	NA	TRBJ2-7	TGTGCCAGCAGCCAAGGAAAAACGGGAGCATCCTACGAGCAGTACTTC	CASSQGKTGASYEQYF
TRBV5-1	NA	TRBD1	TRBJ2-3	TGCGCCAGCAGCATGTGGACAGGGACAGATACGCAGTATTTT	CASSMWTGTDTQYF
TRBV5-6	NA	NA	TRBJ2-2	TGTGCCAGCAGCTTGCAGGGCTGGGACGGGGAGCTGTTTTTT	CASSLQGWDGELFF
TRBV2	NA	NA	TRBJ2-1	TGTGCCAGCAATCTGAACAATGAGCAGTTCTTC	CASNLNNEQFF
TRBV25-1	NA	NA	TRBJ1-6	TGTGCCAGCAGCGCGGGCGCCTATAATTCACCCCTCCACTTT	CASSAGAYNSPLHF
TRBV6-6	NA	NA	TRBJ2-7	TGTGCCAGCAGTTACCCGGGGGAAGGCAAGCAGTACTTC	CASSYPGEGKQYF
TRBV14	NA	NA	TRBJ2-1	TGTGCCAGCAGCCAAGATCGGGGGATTTCAAGACCCAATGAGCAGTTCTTC	CASSQDRGISRPNEQFF
TRBV9	NA	TRBD2	TRBJ2-7	TGTGCCAGCAGCCCAACCCCCCTGACTAGCGGGTCCCACGAGCAGTACTTC	CASSPTPLTSGSHEQYF
TRBV7-2	NA	NA	TRBJ1-5	TGTGCCAGCAGCTTATATGGTGGGTCGCAGGGAGGTCAGCCCCAGCATTTT	CASSLYGGSQGGQPQHF
TRBV19	NA	TRBD1	TRBJ1-5	TGTGCCAGTAGTACGTACCCAGGGGGGTATAGCAATCAGCCCCAGCATTTT	CASSTYPGGYSNQPQHF
TRBV6-6	NA	TRBD2	TRBJ2-3	TGTGCCAGCGGGGGGGAGGGCACAGATACGCAGTATTTT	CASGGEGTDTQYF
TRBV4-1	NA	TRBD2	TRBJ2-2	TGCGCCAGCAGCCATGAGCGGGGGGGCCACGGGGAGCTGTTTTTT	CASSHERGGHGELFF
TRBV7-2	once	TRBD2	TRBJ2-7	TGTGCCAGCAGCCTCCGACTAGCAGCCGGCTACGAGCAGTACTTC	CASSLRLAAGYEQYF